This TCR beta chain originates from a study of STAT5B mutations in CD4+ large granular lymphocyte leukemia. Data came from immunoSEQ multiplex PCR; TCRdb stores just in-frame clones and leaves some out. The sample lists fewer than 5,000 clones, approximately 80% occurring once. CDR3 length equals 16 residues. Trimming cost V 7 bases and J 3 bases, with 16 bases left between them. Germline lookup yields CDR1 MNHEY and CDR2 SMNVEV (reference sequence). This clone counts as medium-sized (0.01 to 0.1%). The sequence was obtained from a man in his 60s with CD4+ T-cell large granular lymphocyte leukemia. Input material: PBMCs. The chain combines TRBV27 with TRBJ2-6; the D gene could be TRBD1 or TRBD2 (5 bases each). DNA of the CDR3: TGTGCCAGCACCCTATGGGGGTCCGGTGGGGCCAACGTCCTGACTTTC. As protein: CASTLWGSGGANVLTF.